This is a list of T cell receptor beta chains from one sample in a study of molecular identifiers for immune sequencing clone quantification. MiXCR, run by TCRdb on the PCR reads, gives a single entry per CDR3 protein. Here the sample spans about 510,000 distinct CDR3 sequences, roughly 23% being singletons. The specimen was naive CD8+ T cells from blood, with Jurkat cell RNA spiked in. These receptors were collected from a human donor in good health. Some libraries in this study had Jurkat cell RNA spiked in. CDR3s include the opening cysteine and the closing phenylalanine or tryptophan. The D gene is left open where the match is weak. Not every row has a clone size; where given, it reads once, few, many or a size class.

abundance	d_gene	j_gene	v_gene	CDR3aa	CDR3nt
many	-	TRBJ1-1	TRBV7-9	CASSLALGAEAFF	TGTGCCAGCAGTTTAGCGTTAGGCGCTGAAGCTTTCTTT
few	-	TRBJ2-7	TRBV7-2	CASSFKEEIIKNSYEQYF	TGTGCCAGCAGCTTCAAGGAAGAAATAATAAAAAACTCCTACGAGCAGTACTTC
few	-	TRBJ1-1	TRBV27	CASSLIGARGVRTEAFF	TGTGCCAGCAGTTTGATCGGCGCCAGGGGTGTTCGCACTGAAGCTTTCTTT
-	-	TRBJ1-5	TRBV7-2	CARWHGQPQHF	TGTGCCAGATGGCATGGGCAGCCCCAGCATTTT
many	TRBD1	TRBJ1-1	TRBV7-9	CASSSDRIAFF	TGTGCCAGCAGCTCGGACAGGATAGCTTTCTTT
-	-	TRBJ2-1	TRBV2	CASTEVGLEQFF	TGTGCCAGCACCGAAGTGGGGCTTGAGCAGTTCTTC
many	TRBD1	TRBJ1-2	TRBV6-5	CASTGQNYGYTF	TGTGCCAGCACGGGACAGAACTATGGCTACACCTTC
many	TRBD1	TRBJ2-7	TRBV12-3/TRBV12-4	CASSGRDSLAYEQYF	TGTGCCAGCAGTGGACGGGACAGCTTGGCCTACGAGCAGTACTTC
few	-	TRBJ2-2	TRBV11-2	CASSLAGRAPGELFF	TGTGCCAGCAGCTTAGCCGGCAGGGCCCCCGGGGAGCTGTTTTTT
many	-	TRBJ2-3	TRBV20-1	CSASGFTDTQYF	TGCAGTGCTAGCGGATTCACAGATACGCAGTATTTT
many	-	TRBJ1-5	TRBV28	CASSLYREMNQPQHF	TGTGCCAGCAGTTTATACCGGGAGATGAATCAGCCCCAGCATTTT
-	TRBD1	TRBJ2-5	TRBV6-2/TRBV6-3	CASQGQGAIREETQYF	TGTGCCAGCCAAGGACAGGGGGCGATTCGGGAAGAGACCCAGTACTTC
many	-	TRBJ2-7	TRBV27	CASSSTSSEQYF	TGTGCCAGCAGTTCTACTAGTTCCGAGCAGTACTTC
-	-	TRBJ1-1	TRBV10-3	CAISGLGATEAFF	TGTGCCATCAGCGGGCTGGGGGCCACTGAAGCTTTCTTT
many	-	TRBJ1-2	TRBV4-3	CASSQDTDASGYTF	TGCGCCAGCAGCCAAGATACCGACGCCTCTGGCTACACCTTC
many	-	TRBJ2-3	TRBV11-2	CASSPLSGSDTQYF	TGTGCCAGCAGCCCCCTATCGGGCAGCGATACGCAGTATTTT
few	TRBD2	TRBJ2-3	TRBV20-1	CSARGLSIGGTSTDTQYF	TGCAGTGCTAGAGGTCTTTCTATCGGGGGGACTAGCACAGATACGCAGTATTTT
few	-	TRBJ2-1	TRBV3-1	CASSQDSFLGYNEQFF	TGTGCCAGCAGCCAAGATTCATTTTTAGGGTACAATGAGCAGTTCTTC
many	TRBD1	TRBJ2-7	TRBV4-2	CASSHPGTGVYEQYF	TGTGCCAGCAGCCACCCCGGGACAGGGGTGTACGAGCAGTACTTC
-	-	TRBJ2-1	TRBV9	CASSVRAWGYNEQFF	TGTGCCAGCAGCGTAAGGGCATGGGGTTACAATGAGCAGTTCTTC
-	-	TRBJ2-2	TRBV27	CASSQGTTNTGELFF	TGTGCCAGCAGTCAAGGGACAACGAACACCGGGGAGCTGTTTTTT
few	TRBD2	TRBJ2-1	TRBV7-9	CASSLGGLAEQFF	TGTGCCAGCAGCTTAGGGGGACTAGCTGAGCAGTTCTTC
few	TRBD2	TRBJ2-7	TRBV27	CASSRGLAGPYEQYF	TGTGCCAGCAGTCGTGGACTAGCGGGACCCTACGAGCAGTACTTC
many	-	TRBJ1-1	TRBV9	CASSGIQGAFF	TGTGCCAGCAGCGGAATTCAAGGGGCTTTCTTT
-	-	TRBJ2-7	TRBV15	CATSTGLDSYEQYF	TGTGCCACCAGCACGGGACTGGACTCCTACGAGCAGTACTTC
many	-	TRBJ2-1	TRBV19	CASSPTGAYNEQFF	TGTGCCAGTAGCCCTACGGGCGCTTACAATGAGCAGTTCTTC
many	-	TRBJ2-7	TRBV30	CAWSSNTGSWQNF	TGTGCCTGGAGTTCCAACACAGGGTCCTGGCAGAACTTC
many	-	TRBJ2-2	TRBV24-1	CATSAGSGELFF	TGTGCCACCAGTGCCGGATCCGGGGAGCTGTTTTTT
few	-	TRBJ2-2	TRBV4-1	CASSQGTLGELFF	TGCGCCAGCAGCCAAGGAACCCTCGGGGAGCTGTTTTTT
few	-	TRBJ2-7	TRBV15	CATSTGLRSYEQYF	TGTGCCACCAGCACGGGACTGAGATCCTACGAGCAGTACTTC
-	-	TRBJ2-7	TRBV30	CAWSVHGMDEQYF	TGTGCCTGGAGTGTACATGGGATGGACGAGCAGTACTTC
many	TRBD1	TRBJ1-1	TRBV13	CASDLRMGQGVTTEAFF	TGTGCCAGCGATTTGAGAATGGGACAGGGGGTGACCACTGAAGCTTTCTTT
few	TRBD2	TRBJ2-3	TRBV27	CASSYLAGVGTDTQYF	TGTGCCAGCAGTTATTTAGCGGGGGTTGGGACAGATACGCAGTATTTT
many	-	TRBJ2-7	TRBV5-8	CASSLGPNQEQYF	TGTGCCAGCAGCTTGGGACCTAACCAGGAGCAGTACTTC
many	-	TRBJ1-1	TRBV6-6	CASSYGPVEAFF	TGTGCCAGCAGTTACGGTCCTGTGGAAGCTTTCTTT
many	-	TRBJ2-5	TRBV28	CASSLSGTQETQYF	TGTGCCAGCAGTTTGTCGGGGACCCAAGAGACCCAGTACTTC
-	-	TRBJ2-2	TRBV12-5	CASGWVNTGELFF	TGTGCTAGTGGTTGGGTAAACACCGGGGAGCTGTTTTTT
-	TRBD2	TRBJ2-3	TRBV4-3	CASSQALLAGGFTDTQYF	TGCGCCAGCAGCCAGGCATTACTAGCGGGAGGTTTCACAGATACGCAGTATTTT
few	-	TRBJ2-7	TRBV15	CATSASSYEQYF	TGTGCCACCAGCGCAAGCTCCTACGAGCAGTACTTC
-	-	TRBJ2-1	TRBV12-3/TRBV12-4	CANSPSRGGGEQFF	TGTGCCAACAGTCCGTCTCGAGGGGGGGGTGAGCAGTTCTTC
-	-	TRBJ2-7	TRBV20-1	CSARDSSRYEQYF	TGCAGTGCTAGGGACAGTTCGAGGTACGAGCAGTACTTC
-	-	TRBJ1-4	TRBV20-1	CSARVLKPDRITNEKLFF	TGCAGTGCTAGAGTCCTAAAACCCGACAGGATAACTAATGAAAAACTGTTTTTT
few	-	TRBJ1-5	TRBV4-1	CASSQGPGSQPQHF	TGCGCCAGCAGCCAGGGTCCCGGGAGTCAGCCCCAGCATTTT
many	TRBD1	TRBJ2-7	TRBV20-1	CSARDRDRFYEQYF	TGCAGTGCTAGAGATCGGGACAGGTTCTACGAGCAGTACTTC
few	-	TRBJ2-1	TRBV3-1	CASSQVRGNPPEQFF	TGTGCCAGCAGCCAAGTTCGCGGGAACCCCCCGGAGCAGTTCTTC
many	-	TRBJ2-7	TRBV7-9	CASSLASRYEQYF	TGTGCCAGCAGCTTAGCGAGCCGATACGAGCAGTACTTC
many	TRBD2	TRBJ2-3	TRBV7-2	CASSRPTSGRSDTQYF	TGTGCCAGCAGCCGCCCGACTAGCGGGAGGTCAGATACGCAGTATTTT
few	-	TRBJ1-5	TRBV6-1	CASSREGKGGNQPQHF	TGTGCCAGCAGCAGAGAAGGGAAAGGGGGCAATCAGCCCCAGCATTTT
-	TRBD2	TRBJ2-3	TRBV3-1	CASSPPRVAGVPATQYF	TGTGCCAGCAGCCCGCCCCGAGTAGCGGGGGTCCCCGCTACGCAGTATTTT
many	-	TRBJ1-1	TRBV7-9	CASSLGMGTEAFF	TGTGCCAGCAGCTTAGGTATGGGCACTGAAGCTTTCTTT
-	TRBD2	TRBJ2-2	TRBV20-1	CSASRTSDTGELFF	TGCAGTGCTAGTCGGACTAGCGACACCGGGGAGCTGTTTTTT
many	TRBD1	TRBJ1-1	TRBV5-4	CASSRGDRAGTEAFF	TGTGCCAGCAGCCGAGGGGACAGGGCTGGCACTGAAGCTTTCTTT
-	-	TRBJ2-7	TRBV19	CASIYEQYF	TGTGCCAGTATCTACGAGCAGTACTTC
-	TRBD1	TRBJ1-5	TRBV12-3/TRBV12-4	CASSLYFSGQGGGQPQHF	TGTGCCAGCAGTTTATATTTTTCCGGACAGGGAGGGGGTCAGCCCCAGCATTTT
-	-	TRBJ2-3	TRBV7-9	CASSLAMGRSTDTQYF	TGTGCCAGCAGCTTAGCGATGGGCAGGTCCACAGATACGCAGTATTTT
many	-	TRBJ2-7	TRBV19	CASSIDPAYEQYF	TGTGCCAGTAGTATAGATCCGGCCTACGAGCAGTACTTC
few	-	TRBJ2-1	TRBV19	CASSMGYGTTYNEQFF	TGTGCCAGTAGTATGGGGTACGGGACCACCTACAATGAGCAGTTCTTC
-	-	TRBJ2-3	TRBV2	CASNEGQWVSTDTQYF	TGTGCCAGCAATGAAGGGCAATGGGTTAGCACAGATACGCAGTATTTT